This paragraph reports one TCR beta chain. The data were taken from a study of blood T cell repertoires in COVID-19. The CDR3 loop spans 18 amino acids. Germline CDR1 SGHRS, CDR2 YFSETQ. The V segment lost 0 bases and the J segment 8 bases; nucleotides outside the gene matches: 11. The repertoire was sequenced with immunoSEQ multiplex PCR; TCRdb's copy has only in-frame clones and lacks some. In the table there are 250,000 or so clones, 70% to 90% of which are singletons. This chain links TRBV5-1 with TRBJ2-1; 13 bases align to TRBD2. This sequence originates from a woman aged 55-69 years with COVID-19, enrolled during active disease. The sequenced sample consisted of peripheral blood. The CDR3 loop reads CASSLARLAGGPSHEQFF. In DNA, the CDR3 is TGCGCCAGCAGCTTGGCGAGACTAGCGGGAGGCCCTTCCCATGAGCAGTTCTTC.